Listed here are 9 T cell receptor beta chains from one sample, sequenced in a study of shared clonotypes between healthy human individuals. Sequencing used immunoSEQ multiplex PCR; TCRdb keeps in-frame clones, though not all of them. The table has around 500,000 clones, roughly 80% seen once. The sequencing input was PBMCs. The receptors originated from a woman aged 40-49 years in good health. Some clones in this sample may be carry-over from other donors' samples.

This chain links TRBV23-1 with TRBJ1-5; possible D gene TRBD1, 5 bases. TRBV23-1 qualifies as an ORF whose function is uncertain. V was trimmed by 1 base and J by 0 bases, leaving 7 bases between them. The length of the CDR3 is 15 residues. CDR3 protein: CASSQLGLSNQPQHF. For the CDR3, the DNA is TGCGCCAGCAGTCAATTGGGGCTTAGCAATCAGCCCCAGCATTTT.

Notes on this clone: A far larger clone lies a single base away; this is likely a read error. The rearrangement links TRBV7-9 to TRBJ1-2; the D is unclear. The CDR3 is made up of 14 amino acids. Germline lookup yields CDR1 SEHNR and CDR2 FQNEAQ (reference sequence). V was shortened by 4 bases and J by 0 bases, with 9 bases between the two germline ends. Written as DNA, the CDR3 is TGTGCCAGCAGCTCAGCAGCCTCTAACTATGGCTACACCTTC. The encoded protein is CASSSAASNYGYTF. Full variable domain (rest looked up from reference TRBV7-9 and TRBJ1-2): DTGVSQNPRHKITKRGQNVTFRCDPISEHNRLYWYRQTLGQGPEFLTYFQNEAQLEKSRLLSDRFSAERPKGSFSTLEIQRTEQGDSAMYLCASSSAASNYGYTFGSGTRLTVV.

This rearrangement joins TRBV5-1 to TRBJ1-1, with TRBD1 identical over 7 bases. Looked up from germline, CDR1 is SGHRS and CDR2 is YFSETQ. V trimming: 3 bases; J trimming: 6 bases; junction bases outside the gene matches: 8. CDR3 size: 14 residues. Here the CDR3 reads CASSSRQGPPEAFF. The CDR3 bases are TGCGCCAGCAGCTCCCGACAGGGCCCCCCTGAAGCTTTCTTT.

For the CDR3, the DNA is TGTGCCAGCAGCGTAGTGTACGAGCAGTACTTC. Amino acid sequence: CASSVVYEQYF. The chain uses TRBV6-1 and TRBJ2-7; no reliable D call. V lost 6 bases, J lost 4 bases, and 7 bases lay in between. Germline values: CDR1 MNHNS, CDR2 SASEGT. The CDR3 is 11 residues long.

This chain joins TRBV30 and TRBJ1-4, with D possibly being TRBD1 (5 bases). Germline assignment: CDR1 GTSNPN and CDR2 SVGIG (reference sequence). V gave up 1 base and J gave up 4 bases, with 10 bases separating them. The CDR3 runs to 14 residues. CDR3 in DNA: TGTGCCTGGAGTGGGGGCTGGGGTAATGAAAAACTGTTTTTT. It encodes CAWSGGWGNEKLFF.

This clone was seen only a few times. This chain connects TRBV4-1 to TRBJ2-7; the match to TRBD1 covers 10 bases. Germline CDR1 is MGHRA and CDR2 is YSYEKL. Germline trimming cut 4 bases from V and 2 bases from J; bases unmatched to any gene: 11. The CDR3 totals 17 residues. This CDR3 is CASSPTPGQGSAYEQYF. The CDR3 DNA follows: TGCGCCAGCAGCCCGACCCCGGGACAGGGGTCAGCCTACGAGCAGTACTTC.

This sequence joins TRBV5-4 and TRBJ2-1, with 10 bases aligning to TRBD2. Trimming cost V 5 bases and J 2 bases; bases outside gene matches: 7. The CDR3 totals 16 residues. Germline V gives CDR1 SGHNT, CDR2 YYREEE (reference sequence). The CDR3 spells CASSLSSGGPYNEQFF. CDR3 nucleotide sequence: TGTGCCAGCAGTCTTTCTAGCGGGGGTCCCTACAATGAGCAGTTCTTC.

This clone was detected a few times. The chain combines TRBV28 with TRBJ1-4; weak D call: TRBD1 (5 bases). Germline V gene data show CDR1 as MDHEN and CDR2 as SYDVKM. The V and J ends lost 5 bases and 8 bases respectively, with 21 bases between them. The CDR3 contains 16 residues. CDR3 nucleotides: TGTGCCAGCAGTCCGGGTGGGGGGAGATTCCGGGAAAAACTGTTTTTT. Its protein product is CASSPGGGRFREKLFF.

The CDR3 DNA reads as TGTGCCAGCAGTTTTAACAGAGTTAACTATGGCTACACCTTC. Translated: CASSFNRVNYGYTF. The chain links TRBV28 to TRBJ1-2; D remains unclear. With 3 bases removed from V and 1 base from J, the gap between germline ends came to 9 bases. The CDR3 is 14 amino acids. Germline V CDR1 and CDR2: MDHEN, SYDVKM.